This is a list of T cell receptor beta chains from one sample in a study of human T cells and chemical hapten exposure. Each CDR3 protein is one row after TCRdb ran MiXCR on the RACE reads. The data contain approximately 90,000 distinct CDR3 sequences, around 25% of them singletons. Source: whole blood, taken in connection with sensitization to the hapten diphenylcyclopropenone (DPC). The receptor source for this set is a man aged 35-49 years with alopecia areata. Some clones in this sample may be carry-over from other donors' samples. CDR3s include the opening cysteine and the closing phenylalanine or tryptophan. The order of the fields is CDR3 DNA, CDR3 protein, clone size, J gene, D gene, V gene. A D gene is named only where the DNA matches it firmly. Size is omitted from some rows. Given values are once, few, many or a class for expanded clones.

cdr3_nt: TGTGCCAGCAGCTTCCCCCGGATGGGGTCCTATAATTCACCCCTCCACTTT; cdr3_aa: CASSFPRMGSYNSPLHF; clone_size: NA; j_call: TRBJ1-6; d_call: NA; v_call: TRBV7-8
cdr3_nt: TGCAGCGCTCGGACTAGCAATCAGCCCCAGCATTTT; cdr3_aa: CSARTSNQPQHF; clone_size: few; j_call: TRBJ1-5; d_call: NA; v_call: TRBV29-1
cdr3_nt: TGTGCCAGCAGTTTAGGTTGGAACGCCTGCTATGGCTACACCTTC; cdr3_aa: CASSLGWNACYGYTF; clone_size: NA; j_call: TRBJ1-2; d_call: NA; v_call: TRBV12-3/TRBV12-4
cdr3_nt: TGTGCCAGCGGGGGACAGTCCCTCGTCGAGCAGTACTTC; cdr3_aa: CASGGQSLVEQYF; clone_size: NA; j_call: TRBJ2-7; d_call: TRBD1; v_call: TRBV28
cdr3_nt: TGTGCCAGCAGCTCTACCACAGGATACGAGCAGTACTTC; cdr3_aa: CASSSTTGYEQYF; clone_size: NA; j_call: TRBJ2-7; d_call: NA; v_call: TRBV11-1
cdr3_nt: TGCGCCAGCAATACCCGAGGGGGGAATCAGCCCCAGCATTTT; cdr3_aa: CASNTRGGNQPQHF; clone_size: NA; j_call: TRBJ1-5; d_call: NA; v_call: TRBV10-2
cdr3_nt: TGTGCCATCCGGGACAGGGTAAATGAAGCTTTCTTT; cdr3_aa: CAIRDRVNEAFF; clone_size: NA; j_call: TRBJ1-1; d_call: TRBD1; v_call: TRBV10-3
cdr3_nt: TGCGCCAGCAGCCTCTTCCGGGGGCGGGAGGTGGCAGATACGCAGTATTTT; cdr3_aa: CASSLFRGREVADTQYF; clone_size: NA; j_call: TRBJ2-3; d_call: TRBD2; v_call: TRBV5-1
cdr3_nt: TGTGCCAGCAGCCCTCCGGGACTAGCGGGAGGCACAGATACGCAGTATTTT; cdr3_aa: CASSPPGLAGGTDTQYF; clone_size: few; j_call: TRBJ2-3; d_call: TRBD2; v_call: TRBV7-2
cdr3_nt: TGTGCCAGCAGCCTCCGAGATGCGAAAGATACGCAGTATTTT; cdr3_aa: CASSLRDAKDTQYF; clone_size: many; j_call: TRBJ2-3; d_call: NA; v_call: TRBV7-2
cdr3_nt: TGTGCCAGCAGTGCCGCAACCTACGAGCAGTACTTC; cdr3_aa: CASSAATYEQYF; clone_size: NA; j_call: TRBJ2-7; d_call: NA; v_call: TRBV6-1
cdr3_nt: TGTGCCAGCACAAGACAGGGAACTCAGCCCCAGCATTTT; cdr3_aa: CASTRQGTQPQHF; clone_size: few; j_call: TRBJ1-5; d_call: TRBD1; v_call: TRBV12-3/TRBV12-4
cdr3_nt: TGTGCCAGCAGCCAAGATCGCCTAGCGGGAGGGTCCAATAGTGAGCAGTTCTTC; cdr3_aa: CASSQDRLAGGSNSEQFF; clone_size: few; j_call: TRBJ2-1; d_call: TRBD2; v_call: TRBV3-1
cdr3_nt: TGTGCCAGCAGTCGGGCCCATGAAGCTTTCTTT; cdr3_aa: CASSRAHEAFF; clone_size: few; j_call: TRBJ1-1; d_call: NA; v_call: TRBV6-2/TRBV6-3
cdr3_nt: TGTGCCAGCAGTGGTACAGGGGGGCAACCATCTGAAGCTTTCTTT; cdr3_aa: CASSGTGGQPSEAFF; clone_size: NA; j_call: TRBJ1-1; d_call: TRBD1; v_call: TRBV2
cdr3_nt: TGTGCCAGCAGTTTCGGATGGGCTAATGAAAAACTGTTTTTT; cdr3_aa: CASSFGWANEKLFF; clone_size: NA; j_call: TRBJ1-4; d_call: NA; v_call: TRBV12-3/TRBV12-4
cdr3_nt: TGTGCCAGCAGTCAGGACAGGGCGGGGCAGCCCCAGCATTTT; cdr3_aa: CASSQDRAGQPQHF; clone_size: many; j_call: TRBJ1-5; d_call: TRBD1; v_call: TRBV2
cdr3_nt: TGTGCCAGCAGTTTACTCCTGGACAGGGGAAAACTGTTTTTT; cdr3_aa: CASSLLLDRGKLFF; clone_size: NA; j_call: TRBJ1-4; d_call: TRBD1; v_call: TRBV28
cdr3_nt: TGCAGTGCCTACCCGGCAGGGACTAATGAAAAACTGTTTTTT; cdr3_aa: CSAYPAGTNEKLFF; clone_size: NA; j_call: TRBJ1-4; d_call: NA; v_call: TRBV20-1